A single sample is the source of the 3 T cell receptor beta chains below, sequenced in a study of response to subunit inactivated influenza vaccine. MiXCR was run by TCRdb on the RT-PCR reads, yielding one entry per CDR3 protein. The table has 150,000 to 200,000 distinct CDR3 sequences, roughly 12% seen once. These data also featured in a second study, about T cells expressing NK-cell markers. That source notes: UMIs were included in TCR beta cDNA generated by 5'RACE template switching.

The specimen comprised CD8+ T cells sorted from PBMCs, sampled 11 to 12 days after vaccination. The receptors were gathered from a man aged 45-60 years who received an inactivated influenza vaccine.

The chain couples TRBV3-1 to TRBJ2-5; 7 positions agree with TRBD1. Unmatched junction bases numbered 18, after V lost 0 bases and J lost 5 bases. The CDR3 contains 19 residues. From germline, CDR1 is LGHDT and CDR2 YNNKEL (reference sequence). The CDR3 DNA is TGTGCCAGCAGCCAAGATTGGGACAGCACCTTCCCCGCTCGGGAGACCCAGTACTTC. It yields the protein CASSQDWDSTFPARETQYF.

This clonotype was counted ten times or more. The rearrangement uses TRBV12-3 or TRBV12-4 and TRBJ2-3; 7 bases are a match to TRBD1. The CDR3 runs to 14 residues. The V segment lost 6 bases and the J segment 5 bases; nucleotides outside the gene matches: 8. The DNA of the CDR3 is TGTGCCAGCAGCCCAACAGGGGCGGGAGATACGCAGTATTTT. This sequence encodes CASSPTGAGDTQYF.

The chain uses TRBV27 and TRBJ2-7, with 9 bases identical to TRBD2. Germline V lookup: CDR1 MNHEY, CDR2 SMNVEV (reference sequence). The CDR3 sequence is 17 residues long. V lost 6 bases and J lost 4; bases outside the gene matches: 16. CDR3 bases: TGTGCCAGCAGCCCTTATCTAGGTGAACTAGCGGGTTACGAGCAGTACTTC. It codes for CASSPYLGELAGYEQYF.